The TCR beta chain under discussion was sequenced for a study of T cell responses to AZD1222 COVID-19 vaccine. V lost 5 bases to trimming and J lost 2 bases, with 14 bases between them. The CDR3 is 15 amino acids. CDR1 is MDHEN, CDR2 SYDVKM, per germline. On this clone: Its antigen is currently unknown.

Measured with immunoSEQ multiplex PCR; TCRdb has only the in-frame clones, and not every one. Here the sample spans over 150,000 clones, around 90% being singletons. Study-level points and caveats: The span of vaccine-associated CD4 TCRs extended across spike, with dominance at 160-218 and 743-854. Clonal diversity was possibly underestimated; the donors were predominantly white British and more often female. Seropositive AZD1222 recipients at baseline numbered only five to seven.

J is TRBJ2-3 and V is TRBV28; perhaps TRBD2 as D (5 bases). The sample consisted of peripheral blood, taken on day 0 of AZD1222 vaccination. This receptor was taken from an adult in good health. The chain's CDR3 is CASSRQGLLTDTQYF. The CDR3 region has the DNA TGTGCCAGCAGTCGCCAAGGACTCCTCACAGATACGCAGTATTTT. Based on the CDR3 plus reference TRBV28 and TRBJ2-3, the full variable domain is DVKVTQSSRYLVKRTGEKVFLECVQDMDHENMFWYRQDPGLGLRLIYFSYDVKMKEKGDIPEGYSVSREKKERFSLILESASTNQTSMYLCASSRQGLLTDTQYFGPGTRLTVL.